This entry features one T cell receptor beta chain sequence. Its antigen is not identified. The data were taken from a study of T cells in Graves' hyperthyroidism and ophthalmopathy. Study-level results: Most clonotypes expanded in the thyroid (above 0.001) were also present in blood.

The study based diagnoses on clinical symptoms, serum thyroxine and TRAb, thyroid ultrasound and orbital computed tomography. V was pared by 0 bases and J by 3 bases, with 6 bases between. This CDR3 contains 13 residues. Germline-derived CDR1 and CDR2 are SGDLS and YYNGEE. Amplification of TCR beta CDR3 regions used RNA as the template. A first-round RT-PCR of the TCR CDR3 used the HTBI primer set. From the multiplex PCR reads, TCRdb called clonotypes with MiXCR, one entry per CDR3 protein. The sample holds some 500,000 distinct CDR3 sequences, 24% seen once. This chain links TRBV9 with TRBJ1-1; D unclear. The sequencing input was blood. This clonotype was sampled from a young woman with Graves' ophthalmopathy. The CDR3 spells CASSVALDTEAFF. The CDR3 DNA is TGTGCCAGCAGCGTAGCTCTTGACACTGAAGCTTTCTTT.